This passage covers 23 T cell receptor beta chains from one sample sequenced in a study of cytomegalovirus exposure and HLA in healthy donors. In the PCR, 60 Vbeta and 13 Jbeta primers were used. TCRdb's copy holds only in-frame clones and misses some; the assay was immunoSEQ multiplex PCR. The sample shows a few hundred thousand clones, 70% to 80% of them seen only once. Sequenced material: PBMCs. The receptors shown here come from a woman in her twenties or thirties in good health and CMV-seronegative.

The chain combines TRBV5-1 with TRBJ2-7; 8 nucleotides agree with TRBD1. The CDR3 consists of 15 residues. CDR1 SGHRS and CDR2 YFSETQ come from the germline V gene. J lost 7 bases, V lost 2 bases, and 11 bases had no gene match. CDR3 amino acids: CASSLRQGTYAEQYF. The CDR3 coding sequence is TGCGCCAGCAGCTTAAGACAGGGGACCTACGCGGAGCAGTACTTC.

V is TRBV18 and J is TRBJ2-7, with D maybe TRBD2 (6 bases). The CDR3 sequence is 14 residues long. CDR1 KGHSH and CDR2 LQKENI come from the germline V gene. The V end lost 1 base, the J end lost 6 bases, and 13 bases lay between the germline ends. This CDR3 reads CASSPRRADGEQYF. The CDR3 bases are TGTGCCAGCTCACCACGGAGGGCTGACGGCGAGCAGTACTTC.

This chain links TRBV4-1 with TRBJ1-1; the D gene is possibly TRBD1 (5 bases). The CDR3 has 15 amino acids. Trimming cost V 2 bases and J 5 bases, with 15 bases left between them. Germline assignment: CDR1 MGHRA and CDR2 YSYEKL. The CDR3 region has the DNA TGCGCCAGCAGCCAAAGGGGACGGGGGGTAACTGAAGCTTTCTTT. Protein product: CASSQRGRGVTEAFF.

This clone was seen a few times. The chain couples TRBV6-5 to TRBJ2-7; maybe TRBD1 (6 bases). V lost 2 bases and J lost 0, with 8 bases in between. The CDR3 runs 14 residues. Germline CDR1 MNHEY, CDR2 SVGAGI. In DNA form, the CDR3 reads TGTGCCAGCAGTTACGGGGGCTACTCCTACGAGCAGTACTTC. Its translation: CASSYGGYSYEQYF.

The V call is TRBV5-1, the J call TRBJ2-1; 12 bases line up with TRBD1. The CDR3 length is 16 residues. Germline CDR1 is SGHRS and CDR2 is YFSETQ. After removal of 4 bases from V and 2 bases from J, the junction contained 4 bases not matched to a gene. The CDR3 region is CASSLGTGGPYNEQFF. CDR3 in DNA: TGCGCCAGCAGCCTGGGGACAGGGGGCCCCTACAATGAGCAGTTCTTC.

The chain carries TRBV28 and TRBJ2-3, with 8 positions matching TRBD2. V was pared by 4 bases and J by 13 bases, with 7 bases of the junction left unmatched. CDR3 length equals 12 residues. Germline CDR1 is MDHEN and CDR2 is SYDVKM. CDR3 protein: CASSSPGTREYF. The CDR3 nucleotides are TGTGCCAGCAGTTCTCCCGGGACTAGGGAGTATTTT.

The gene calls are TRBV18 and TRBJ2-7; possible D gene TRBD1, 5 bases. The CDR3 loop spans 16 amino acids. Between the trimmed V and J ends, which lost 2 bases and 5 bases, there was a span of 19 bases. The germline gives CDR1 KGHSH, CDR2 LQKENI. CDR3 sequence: CASSPYGPREGDEQYF. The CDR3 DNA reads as TGTGCCAGCTCACCATATGGGCCCAGGGAAGGGGACGAGCAGTACTTC.

The CDR3 reads CASSFVGRSGEQFF. DNA of the CDR3: TGTGCCAGCAGCTTCGTGGGAAGGAGCGGTGAGCAGTTCTTC. The rearrangement joins TRBV5-8 to TRBJ2-1; D might be TRBD2 (5 bases). CDR3 length: 14 amino acids. Germline V lookup: CDR1 SGHTS, CDR2 YDEGEE. V shed 2 bases and J shed 9 bases, with 15 bases lying between them.

The CDR3 sequence: CASRWTLNTGELFF. DNA for the CDR3: TGTGCCAGCCGGTGGACACTGAACACCGGGGAGCTGTTTTTT. The chain uses TRBV28 and TRBJ2-2, with TRBD1 as a possible D gene (5 bases). CDR1 is MDHEN, CDR2 SYDVKM, per germline. CDR3 size: 14 residues. Deletions cut 8 bases from V and 1 base from J, with 11 bases between.

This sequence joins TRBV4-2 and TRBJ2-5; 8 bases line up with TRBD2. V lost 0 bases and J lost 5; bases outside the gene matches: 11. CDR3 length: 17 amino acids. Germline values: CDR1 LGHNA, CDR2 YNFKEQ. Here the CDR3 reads CASSQEWGLGGRETQYF. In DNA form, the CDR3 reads TGTGCCAGCAGCCAAGAATGGGGACTAGGGGGACGGGAGACCCAGTACTTC.

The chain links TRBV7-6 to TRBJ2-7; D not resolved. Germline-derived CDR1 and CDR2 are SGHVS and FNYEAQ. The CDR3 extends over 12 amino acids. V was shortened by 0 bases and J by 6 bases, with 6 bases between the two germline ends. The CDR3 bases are TGTGCCAGCAGCTTAGCCCGCGGCGAGCAGTACTTC. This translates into CASSLARGEQYF.

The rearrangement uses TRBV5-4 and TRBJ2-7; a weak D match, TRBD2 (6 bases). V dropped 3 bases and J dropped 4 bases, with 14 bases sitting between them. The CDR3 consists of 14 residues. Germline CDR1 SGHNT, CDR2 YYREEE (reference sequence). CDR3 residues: CASSSGTRRYEQYF. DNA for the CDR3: TGTGCCAGCAGCTCCGGGACTCGTAGGTACGAGCAGTACTTC.

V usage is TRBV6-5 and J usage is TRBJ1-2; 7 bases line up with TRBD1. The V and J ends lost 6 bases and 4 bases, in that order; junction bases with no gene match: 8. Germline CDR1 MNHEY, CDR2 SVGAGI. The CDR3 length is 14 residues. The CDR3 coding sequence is TGTGCCAGCAGCCCCGGGACAGCTTTCTATGGCTACACCTTC. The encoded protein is CASSPGTAFYGYTF.

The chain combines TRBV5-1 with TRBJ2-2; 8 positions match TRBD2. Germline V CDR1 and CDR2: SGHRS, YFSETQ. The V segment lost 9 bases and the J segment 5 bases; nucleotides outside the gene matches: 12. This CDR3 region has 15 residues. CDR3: CATTLRAGGTGELFF. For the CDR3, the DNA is TGCGCCACCACACTAAGGGCGGGAGGAACCGGGGAGCTGTTTTTT.

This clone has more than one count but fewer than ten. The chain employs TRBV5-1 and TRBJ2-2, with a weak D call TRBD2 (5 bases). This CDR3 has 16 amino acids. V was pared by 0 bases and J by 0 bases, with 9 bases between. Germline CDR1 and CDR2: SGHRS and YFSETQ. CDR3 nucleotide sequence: TGCGCCAGCAGCTTGGCGCGGGCCACGAACACCGGGGAGCTGTTTTTT. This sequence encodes CASSLARATNTGELFF. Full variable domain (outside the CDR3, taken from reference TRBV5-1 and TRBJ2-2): KAGVTQTPRYLIKTRGQQVTLSCSPISGHRSVSWYQQTPGQGLQFLFEYFSETQRNKGNFPGRFSGRQFSNSRSEMNVSTLELGDSALYLCASSLARATNTGELFFGEGSRLTVL.

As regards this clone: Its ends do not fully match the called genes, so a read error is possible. This CDR3 reads CSSSLLMVAGNREQFF. The CDR3 DNA is TGTTCCAGCAGCTTACTTATGGTAGCGGGAAATCGTGAGCAGTTCTTC. The chain employs TRBV7-9 and TRBJ2-1; TRBD2 aligns across 8 bases. CDR1 and CDR2 from the germline V gene are SEHNR and FQNEAQ (reference sequence). CDR3 length: 16 amino acids.

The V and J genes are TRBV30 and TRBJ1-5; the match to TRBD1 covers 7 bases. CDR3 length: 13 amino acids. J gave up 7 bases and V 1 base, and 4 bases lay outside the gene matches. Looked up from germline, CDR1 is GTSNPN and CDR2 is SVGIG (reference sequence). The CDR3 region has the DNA TGTGCCTGGAGTGGACAGGGAAGCCAGCCCCAGCATTTT. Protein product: CAWSGQGSQPQHF.

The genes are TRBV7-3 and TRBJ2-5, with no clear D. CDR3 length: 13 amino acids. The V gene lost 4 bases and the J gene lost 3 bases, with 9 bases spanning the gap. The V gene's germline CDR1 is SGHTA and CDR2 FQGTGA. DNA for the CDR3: TGTGCCAGCAGCTCCCGACGGGAAGAGACCCAGTACTTC. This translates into CASSSRREETQYF.

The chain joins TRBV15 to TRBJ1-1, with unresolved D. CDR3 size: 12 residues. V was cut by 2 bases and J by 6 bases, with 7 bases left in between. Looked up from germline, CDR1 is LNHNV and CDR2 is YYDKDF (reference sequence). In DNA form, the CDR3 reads TGTGCCACCAGCAGATCCCCCTCTGAAGCTTTCTTT. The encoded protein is CATSRSPSEAFF.

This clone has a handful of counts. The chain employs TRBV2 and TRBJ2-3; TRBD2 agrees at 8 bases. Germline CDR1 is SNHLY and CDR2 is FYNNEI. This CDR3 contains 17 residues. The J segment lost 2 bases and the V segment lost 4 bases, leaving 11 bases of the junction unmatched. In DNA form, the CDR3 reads TGTGCCAGCAGTGGTCCGGGGGGGCCTCAGACCACAGATACGCAGTATTTT. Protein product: CASSGPGGPQTTDTQYF.

The CDR3 bases are TGTGCCAGCAGTGAACAAGTAGCCACCAACGTCCTGACTTTC. It specifies CASSEQVATNVLTF. V usage is TRBV2 and J usage is TRBJ2-6; D call uncertain. Trimming took 2 bases from V and 8 from J, leaving 10 bases between them. The CDR3 runs 14 residues. Looked up from germline, CDR1 is SNHLY and CDR2 is FYNNEI.

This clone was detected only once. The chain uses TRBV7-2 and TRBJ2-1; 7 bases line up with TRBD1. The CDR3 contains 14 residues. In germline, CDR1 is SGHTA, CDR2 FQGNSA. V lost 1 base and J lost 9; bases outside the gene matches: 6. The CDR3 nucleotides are TGTGCCAGCAGCTTAGGGGGGACAGTTAGTGAGCAGTTCTTC. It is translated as CASSLGGTVSEQFF.

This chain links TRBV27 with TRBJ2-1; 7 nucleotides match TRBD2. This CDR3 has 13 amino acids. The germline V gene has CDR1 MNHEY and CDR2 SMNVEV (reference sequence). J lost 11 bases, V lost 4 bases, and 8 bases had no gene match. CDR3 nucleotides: TGTGCCAGCAGTTCATTATCTAGCGGACAGCAGTTCTTC. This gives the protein CASSSLSSGQQFF.